The rows below give T cell receptor beta chains drawn from one sample of a study of shared clonotypes between healthy human individuals. The method was immunoSEQ multiplex PCR; TCRdb's version includes in-frame clones alone and lacks a portion of them. The repertoire consists of about 1.1 million clones, with roughly 80% occurring once and the leading ten covering about 0.89%. The sequencing sample was made of memory CD4+ T cells from PBMCs. All receptors derive from a young man in good health. Some clones in this sample may be carry-over from other donors' samples. CDR3s include the opening cysteine and the closing phenylalanine or tryptophan. A D gene is named only where the DNA matches it firmly. Some rows mark clone size as missing; the rest say once, few, many or name a class of expanded clone.

j_gene	abundance	v_gene	d_gene	CDR3nt	CDR3aa
TRBJ2-5	NA	TRBV7-9	TRBD2	TGTGCCAGCAGTCAGGGGTCTAGCGGGAGTGGAGAGACCCAGTACTTC	CASSQGSSGSGETQYF
TRBJ1-5	NA	TRBV28	NA	TGTGCCATCTCAGGGGCCCGTACGGGCAATCAGCCCCAGCATTTT	CAISGARTGNQPQHF
TRBJ2-1	NA	TRBV28	TRBD2	TGTGCCAGCAGTGCCTCCTCCTCTGGGACTAGCGGGGGGTTTGAGCAGTTCTTC	CASSASSSGTSGGFEQFF
TRBJ2-3	NA	TRBV14	NA	TGTGCCAGCAGCCCTCTCTCTAGCGCTTACACAGATACGCAGTATTTT	CASSPLSSAYTDTQYF
TRBJ2-5	NA	TRBV18	NA	TGTGCCAGCTCACCACCTCGGCAGGGACAAGAGACCCAGTACTTC	CASSPPRQGQETQYF
TRBJ2-7	NA	TRBV7-3	NA	NA	CASSFGPGLAGEEQYF
TRBJ2-7	NA	TRBV27	TRBD2	TGTGCCAGCAGGCGGGGACTAAGCGGATCCTACGAGCAGTACTTC	CASRRGLSGSYEQYF
TRBJ2-7	NA	TRBV7-3	NA	TGTGCCAGCGCGGTCCCTCCGGGGGACGACCGTTACTACGAGCAGTACTTC	CASAVPPGDDRYYEQYF
TRBJ2-3	once	TRBV5-1	TRBD2	TGCGCCAGCACCGGACTAGTGGGAACAGATACGCAGTATTTT	CASTGLVGTDTQYF
TRBJ1-5	NA	TRBV28	NA	TGTGCCAGCAGTTTATGGGGGGGGGAGATAGAGAGCAATCAGCCCCAGCATTTT	CASSLWGGEIESNQPQHF
TRBJ1-5	NA	TRBV30	TRBD1	TGTGCCTGGAGGGAAAGGGGGCAGGATCAGCCCCAGCATTTT	CAWRERGQDQPQHF
TRBJ2-2	NA	TRBV7-9	NA	TGTGCCAGCAGGCCAGACAGGACTTACGGCGGGGAGCTGTTTTTT	CASRPDRTYGGELFF
TRBJ2-1	NA	TRBV27	NA	TGTGCCAGCAGTTTATCCTCGGACTCCTGGGGTGAGCAGTTCTTC	CASSLSSDSWGEQFF
TRBJ1-2	NA	TRBV14	NA	TGTGCCAGCAGCCAAGATACTAGCTATGGCTACACCTTC	CASSQDTSYGYTF
TRBJ1-1	NA	TRBV28	NA	TGTGCCAGCAGTTTCAGCAGGGTCACTGAAGCTTTCTTT	CASSFSRVTEAFF
TRBJ1-1	NA	TRBV7-2	NA	TGTGCCAGCAGCTCCGCGAGGGGGTTCGGCACTGAAGCTTTCTTT	CASSSARGFGTEAFF
TRBJ2-7	many	TRBV30	NA	TGTGCCTGGAAGTTGCCAGGGGCCTACGAGCAGTACTTC	CAWKLPGAYEQYF
TRBJ2-6	NA	TRBV7-2	NA	TGTGCCAGCAGCGGACTGAGTTCTGGGGCCAACGTCCTGACTTTC	CASSGLSSGANVLTF
TRBJ1-1	NA	TRBV15	TRBD1	TGTGCCACCAGCAGCGGACAGGGAGTCATCACTGAAGCTTTCTTT	CATSSGQGVITEAFF
TRBJ2-7	NA	TRBV7-2	TRBD2	TGTGCCAGCAGCACGTACCGGGGGGGCTACGAGCAGTACTTC	CASSTYRGGYEQYF
TRBJ1-5	NA	TRBV27	TRBD1	TGTGCCAGCAAACCGTCGACAGGGCGGAATCAGCCCCAGCATTTT	CASKPSTGRNQPQHF
TRBJ2-4	NA	TRBV30	NA	TGTGCCTGGAGTGGGGGATCCAAAAACATTCAGTACTTC	CAWSGGSKNIQYF
TRBJ2-7	NA	TRBV28	NA	TGCGCCAGCAGTTCAGGCTACGAGCAGTACTTC	CASSSGYEQYF
TRBJ2-1	NA	TRBV7-2	NA	TGTGCCAGCAGCTTAGCCCGGGAGAGGCAGTTCTTC	CASSLARERQFF
TRBJ1-4	NA	TRBV6-4	TRBD1	TGTGCCAGCAGTGCAGGACAGGGCGAAAAACTGTTTTTT	CASSAGQGEKLFF
TRBJ1-2	NA	TRBV29-1	NA	TGCAGCGTTGGAGGACCTATAACCTATGGCTACACCTTC	CSVGGPITYGYTF
TRBJ1-1	once	TRBV6-4	NA	TGTGCCAGCATTGGATGCCACCCTAAGGCCATGAACACTGAAGCTTTCTTT	CASIGCHPKAMNTEAFF
TRBJ2-3	NA	TRBV27	NA	TGTGCCAGCGGGAAGACCACAGATACGCAGTATTTT	CASGKTTDTQYF
TRBJ2-7	NA	TRBV6-1	NA	TGTGCCAGCAGTGTAGGAAGCGAGCAGTACTTC	CASSVGSEQYF
TRBJ1-3	many	TRBV10-2	NA	TGCGCCAGCAGTGAGGACAACTCTGGAAACACCATATATTTT	CASSEDNSGNTIYF
TRBJ1-2	NA	TRBV5-5	NA	TGTGCCAGCAGCTTGGCTGGCGGAGGAAACTATGGCTACACCTTC	CASSLAGGGNYGYTF
TRBJ1-2	NA	TRBV5-8	TRBD1	TGTGCCAGCAGCTTGGACGGGACAGCCTATGGCTACACCTTC	CASSLDGTAYGYTF